The 30 T cell receptor beta chains given below trace back to one sample, sequenced in a study of T cell repertoires in cytomegalovirus infection. TCRdb re-derived calls from the reads in MiXCR, one entry per CDR3 protein. The sample yields more than 250,000 distinct CDR3 sequences, approximately 15% seen once. The sequenced sample was PBMCs. The receptors shown here come from a human donor in good health (CMV status not recorded). Some clones in this sample may be carry-over from other donors' samples.

This clonotype showed up just a few times. The genes are TRBV20-1 and TRBJ1-2; possible D gene TRBD1, 6 bases. From germline, CDR1 is DFQATT and CDR2 SNEGSKA (reference sequence). CDR3 size: 12 residues. Trimming pared 5 bases from V and 11 bases from J, leaving 18 bases between. The CDR3 region is CSAPGGRWSYTF. CDR3 DNA sequence: TGCAGTGCTCCCGGGGGCCGTTGGTCATACACCTTC.

CDR3 in DNA: TGTGCCGGCGAGGCGGGCCCCTACGAGCAGTACTTC. Its protein product is CAGEAGPYEQYF. This rearrangement joins TRBV6-2 or TRBV6-3 to TRBJ2-7; possible D gene TRBD2, 5 bases. The length of the CDR3 is 12 residues. CDR1 and CDR2 (germline): MNHEY, SVGEGT. Trimming removed 11 bases at V and 2 bases at J, with 13 bases between.

This clonotype came up a few times. This chain joins TRBV20-1 and TRBJ1-1; perhaps TRBD1 as D (5 bases). The CDR3 contains 13 residues. V was cut by 4 bases and J by 3 bases, with 12 bases left in between. Germline V gene sequence: CDR1 DFQATT, CDR2 SNEGSKA (reference sequence). Here the CDR3 reads CSANRDGHTEAFF. The DNA of the CDR3 is TGCAGTGCTAATCGGGACGGCCACACTGAAGCTTTCTTT.

This chain joins TRBV5-5 and TRBJ1-1, with D possibly TRBD1 on 6 matching bases. The germline V and J ends were trimmed by 5 bases and 5 bases, with 13 bases remaining between them. Germline CDR1 is SGHKS and CDR2 is YYEKEE (reference sequence). The CDR3 covers 13 residues. CDR3 DNA: TGTGCCAGCAGGTACCAGGGGAGGACTGAAGCTTTCTTT. Translation gives CASRYQGRTEAFF.

This clonotype was counted between two and nine times. The CDR3 region has the DNA TGTGCCAGCAGCACCAACAGGGGTTCATACGAGCAGTACTTC. It codes for CASSTNRGSYEQYF. The gene calls are TRBV14 and TRBJ2-7, with 7 bases matching TRBD1. Unmatched junction bases numbered 8, after V lost 5 bases and J lost 4 bases. The CDR3 runs to 14 residues. Germline V CDR1 and CDR2: SGHDN, FVKESK.

This clonotype was counted a few times. This chain links TRBV29-1 with TRBJ2-7, with 12 bases identical to TRBD2. V gave up 6 bases and J gave up 5 bases; unmatched junction bases: 5. The CDR3 loop spans 13 amino acids. Germline V gives CDR1 SQVTM, CDR2 ANQGSEA. The CDR3 DNA follows: TGCAGCGTGTTGACTAGCGGGAGAGACGAGCAGTACTTC. Its translation is CSVLTSGRDEQYF.

This clonotype was observed a handful of times. V and J are TRBV9 and TRBJ2-5, with 8 nucleotides matching TRBD2. This CDR3 is 15 amino acids long. The ends lost 3 bases at V and 5 bases at J; junction bases unmatched: 9. Germline CDR1 reads SGDLS; CDR2 reads YYNGEE. The CDR3 DNA is TGTGCCAGCAGCGATTCGGGGGGGGCCGGCGAGACCCAGTACTTC. It is translated as CASSDSGGAGETQYF.

This clonotype has ten or more counts. The chain combines TRBV7-2 with TRBJ2-4, with TRBD2 identical over 9 bases. Per germline, CDR1 SGHTA and CDR2 FQGNSA. Trimming removed 4 bases from V and 0 bases from J; junction bases left unmatched: 1. The CDR3 covers 15 residues. CDR3 loop: CASSWREGAKNIQYF. The CDR3 coding sequence is TGTGCCAGCAGCTGGCGGGAGGGAGCCAAAAACATTCAGTACTTC. The complete variable domain, with remaining parts taken from reference TRBV7-2 and TRBJ2-4, reads GAGVSQSPSNKVTEKGKDVELRCDPISGHTALYWYRQSLGQGLEFLIYFQGNSAPDKSGLPSDRFSAERTGGSVSTLTIQRTQQEDSAVYLCASSWREGAKNIQYFGAGTRLSVL.

The V call is TRBV7-9, the J call TRBJ2-3; 10 nucleotides agree with TRBD1. Germline values: CDR1 SEHNR, CDR2 FQNEAQ (reference sequence). V shed 5 bases, J shed 6 bases, and the junction held 8 bases outside the gene matches. The CDR3 runs to 15 residues. The CDR3 nucleotides read TGTGCCAGCAGCCACCGGGACAGGGGAGGGGATACGCAGTATTTT. This encodes CASSHRDRGGDTQYF.

In its sample, this clonotype was seen many times. The gene calls are TRBV7-2 and TRBJ2-5; the D call may be TRBD1 or TRBD2 (5 bases each). The CDR3 sequence is 15 residues long. Germline-derived CDR1 and CDR2 are SGHTA and FQGNSA. Trimming cost V 2 bases and J 4 bases, with 14 bases left between them. This chain's CDR3 is CASSLLGGTPETQYF. CDR3 sequence (DNA): TGTGCCAGCAGCTTACTTGGTGGGACCCCAGAGACCCAGTACTTC.

This clonotype has a handful of counts. The chain uses TRBV5-1 and TRBJ2-3; 7 nucleotides line up with TRBD1. Germline-derived CDR1 and CDR2 are SGHRS and YFSETQ. The CDR3 is 15 amino acids. V was pared by 4 bases and J by 0 bases, with 5 bases of the junction left unmatched. As DNA, the CDR3 is TGCGCCAGCAGCCCGACAGGGCCTAGCACAGATACGCAGTATTTT. This encodes CASSPTGPSTDTQYF.

This clonotype was recorded many times. The rearrangement uses TRBV28 and TRBJ1-4; D not resolved. V was shortened by 6 bases and J by 3 bases, with 11 bases between the two germline ends. The CDR3 has 14 amino acids. The V gene's germline CDR1 is MDHEN and CDR2 SYDVKM. The CDR3 here is CASSPHGANEKLFF. In DNA form, the CDR3 reads TGTGCCAGCAGCCCCCACGGGGCTAATGAAAAACTGTTTTTT.

This clonotype came up a few times. The gene calls are TRBV6-2 or TRBV6-3 and TRBJ2-1, with TRBD2 matching 13 bases. The trim removed 7 bases at V and 2 bases at J, leaving 8 bases unmatched. This CDR3 is built from 17 residues. Germline V gene sequence: CDR1 MNHEY, CDR2 SVGEGT. The CDR3 DNA reads TGTGCCAGCAATTTACCGGGACTAGCGGGACCCTACAATGAGCAGTTCTTC. Amino acid sequence: CASNLPGLAGPYNEQFF.

The rearrangement joins TRBV19 to TRBJ2-1; the match to TRBD1 covers 9 bases. Germline assignment: CDR1 LNHDA and CDR2 SQIVND (reference sequence). CDR3 length: 16 amino acids. With V trimmed by 1 base and J by 6 bases, 7 bases remained unmatched. CDR3 nucleotides: TGTGCCAGTAGTATAGGGACAGGGGTTCTATTCAATGAGCAGTTCTTC. Translating gives CASSIGTGVLFNEQFF.

V is TRBV29-1 and J is TRBJ1-2, with D possibly being TRBD1 (6 bases). Trimming cost V 3 bases and J 5 bases, with 10 bases left between them. Germline V gene data show CDR1 as SQVTM and CDR2 as ANQGSEA. This CDR3 region has 12 residues. This CDR3 is CSVDQGYYGYTF. CDR3 nucleotides: TGCAGCGTTGATCAGGGGTATTATGGCTACACCTTC.

The rearrangement joins TRBV20-1 to TRBJ2-1; D is possibly TRBD1 or TRBD2 (6 bases each). From germline, CDR1 is DFQATT and CDR2 SNEGSKA (reference sequence). Trimming cost V 5 bases and J 8 bases, with 22 bases left between them. This CDR3 has 15 amino acids. This CDR3 is CSADSGTLEGDEQFF. CDR3 DNA sequence: TGCAGTGCTGACTCCGGGACGCTGGAGGGGGATGAGCAGTTCTTC.

The CDR3 sequence: CASSPGTGYSGANVLTF. CDR3 nucleotides: TGTGCCAGCAGCCCTGGGACAGGTTACTCTGGGGCCAACGTCCTGACTTTC. This chain joins TRBV27 and TRBJ2-6; 8 bases line up with TRBD1. Per germline, CDR1 MNHEY and CDR2 SMNVEV (reference sequence). CDR3 size: 17 residues. V dropped 6 bases and J dropped 0; count of bases not matched to a gene: 7.

The rearrangement uses TRBV5-1 and TRBJ2-7; D unresolved. This CDR3 contains 13 residues. With 2 bases removed from V and 4 bases from J, the gap between germline ends came to 10 bases. Germline assignment: CDR1 SGHRS and CDR2 YFSETQ. The CDR3 nucleotides read TGCGCCAGCAGCTTTCGCACGGGTTACGAGCAGTACTTC. It is translated as CASSFRTGYEQYF. Full variable domain (rest looked up from reference TRBV5-1 and TRBJ2-7): KAGVTQTPRYLIKTRGQQVTLSCSPISGHRSVSWYQQTPGQGLQFLFEYFSETQRNKGNFPGRFSGRQFSNSRSEMNVSTLELGDSALYLCASSFRTGYEQYFGPGTRLTVT.

V gene TRBV5-4 combines with J gene TRBJ2-7; 7 bases are shared with TRBD1. The trim removed 0 bases at V and 6 bases at J, leaving 9 bases unmatched. Germline lookup yields CDR1 SGHNT and CDR2 YYREEE (reference sequence). This CDR3 region has 15 residues. Here the CDR3 reads CASSLGTLGTAEQYF. CDR3 DNA: TGTGCCAGCAGCTTGGGAACCCTGGGGACAGCCGAGCAGTACTTC.

In its sample, this clonotype was seen many times. The chain joins TRBV28 to TRBJ1-5; 7 bases are shared with TRBD1. The V and J ends lost 6 bases and 11 bases, in that order; junction bases with no gene match: 13. The CDR3 length is 14 residues. The germline V gene encodes CDR1 MDHEN and CDR2 SYDVKM. The CDR3 DNA reads as TGTGCCAGCAGAGAGACAGGGCTAGTCGTGGCCCAGCATTTT. It translates to CASRETGLVVAQHF.

This clonotype has only a few counts. V usage is TRBV7-2 and J usage is TRBJ2-2, with TRBD2 identical over 10 bases. The CDR3 runs 17 residues. Germline-derived CDR1 and CDR2 are SGHTA and FQGNSA. The trim removed 5 bases at V and 5 bases at J, leaving 11 bases unmatched. CDR3 sequence reads: CASSPRRGLASTGELFF. The CDR3 nucleotides read TGTGCCAGCAGCCCAAGACGGGGACTAGCGAGTACCGGGGAGCTGTTTTTT.

V and J are TRBV27 and TRBJ1-2; D call uncertain. Per the germline V gene, CDR1 is MNHEY and CDR2 is SMNVEV (reference sequence). The CDR3 loop spans 12 amino acids. Trimming removed 5 bases from V and 8 bases from J, with 12 bases in between. CDR3 protein: CASSPIGRGYTF. The DNA for the CDR3 is TGTGCCAGCAGTCCAATTGGAAGGGGCTACACCTTC.

Ten or more counts support this clonotype. The chain carries TRBV6-1 and TRBJ1-1; D call uncertain. V was shortened by 2 bases and J by 0 bases, with 4 bases between the two germline ends. This CDR3 has 13 residues. In germline, CDR1 is MNHNS, CDR2 SASEGT. The CDR3, as DNA: TGTGCCAGCAGTGAAAGCTTGAACACTGAAGCTTTCTTT. Amino acid sequence: CASSESLNTEAFF.

The gene calls are TRBV3-1 and TRBJ2-7; a weak D match, TRBD2 (5 bases). V lost 1 base to trimming and J lost 2 bases, with 12 bases between them. This CDR3 has 15 amino acids. The germline gives CDR1 LGHDT, CDR2 YNNKEL (reference sequence). The CDR3 loop reads CASSQGAGMTYEQYF. The CDR3 DNA follows: TGTGCCAGCAGCCAAGGTGCCGGGATGACCTACGAGCAGTACTTC.

This clonotype was observed many times. V gene TRBV7-2 combines with J gene TRBJ1-6; D may be TRBD1 (6 bases). V was pared by 5 bases and J by 0 bases, with 14 bases between. Per germline, CDR1 SGHTA and CDR2 FQGNSA. This CDR3 is built from 17 residues. The CDR3 coding sequence is TGTGCCAGCAGCCCGAGACAGGAAAGCTCCTATAATTCACCCCTCCACTTT. Its protein product is CASSPRQESSYNSPLHF.

This clonotype was observed a few times. J is TRBJ2-7 and V is TRBV12-3 or TRBV12-4; no reliable D call. This CDR3 is 13 amino acids long. V was pared by 3 bases and J by 12 bases, with 18 bases between. CDR3 sequence (DNA): TGTGCCAGCAGTTTGTTTCTTAAAGAACTGCGGTACTTC. The encoded protein is CASSLFLKELRYF.

The chain links TRBV14 to TRBJ2-3; a weak D match, TRBD2 (5 bases). Trimming removed 1 base at V and 7 bases at J, with 9 bases between. CDR1 and CDR2 (germline): SGHDN, FVKESK. This CDR3 comprises 13 residues. This chain's CDR3 is CASSQGLHNTQYF. As DNA, the CDR3 is TGTGCCAGCAGCCAAGGACTACACAATACGCAGTATTTT.

This clonotype was detected a few times. V and J are TRBV20-1 and TRBJ2-1; D might be TRBD1 (6 bases). The CDR3 loop spans 14 amino acids. The V and J ends lost 3 bases and 3 bases respectively, with 12 bases between them. Germline CDR1 reads DFQATT; CDR2 reads SNEGSKA (reference sequence). Here the CDR3 reads CSASGRDIYNEQFF. DNA of the CDR3: TGCAGTGCTAGCGGTCGGGACATCTACAATGAGCAGTTCTTC.

This clonotype was seen a few times. The chain recombines TRBV19 with TRBJ2-1, with a tentative D call TRBD2 (7 bases). CDR3 length: 15 amino acids. The ends were cut back, 6 bases at V and 8 bases at J, with 20 bases in the middle. Germline assignment: CDR1 LNHDA and CDR2 SQIVND (reference sequence). The CDR3 nucleotides read TGTGCCAGTAGATCGCCCTCGGGGGGCCGGTATGAGCAGTTCTTC. Protein: CASRSPSGGRYEQFF.

The V gene is TRBV5-1, the J gene TRBJ2-1; 8 nucleotides align to TRBD2. CDR3 length: 16 residues. J gave up 4 bases and V 0 bases, and 6 bases lay outside the gene matches. CDR1 and CDR2 (germline): SGHRS, YFSETQ. The CDR3 DNA reads as TGCGCCAGCAGCTTGGGAGGTAGCGGGGCGTACAATGAGCAGTTCTTC. Encoded protein: CASSLGGSGAYNEQFF.